Shown below are 20 T cell receptor beta chains from a single sample sequenced in a study of T cell responses to AZD1222 COVID-19 vaccine (dated by TCRdb to about 2021). Preparation of the library involved the immunoSEQ multiplex PCR assay. The clones in this table, taken by TCRdb from immuneACCESS, are in-frame only. Not every clone is retained; where verified, under half of the shortfall comes from an unresolved V gene, and the cause of the rest is unknown. The sample records more than 150,000 clones, approximately 90% of which are singletons. 0.99% of the sample is in the top ten clones. Taken with the paper, the label for time point translates to: baseline before first vaccination. The sample in question was peripheral blood, obtained on day 0 of AZD1222 vaccination. The receptor set was obtained from an adult in good health.

The DNA for the CDR3 is TGTGCCAACAAACAGGGATCCCCAACAGATACGCAGTATTTT. The encoded protein is CANKQGSPTDTQYF. The chain employs TRBV2 and TRBJ2-3, with D possibly being TRBD1 (6 bases). Germline-derived CDR1 and CDR2 are SNHLY and FYNNEI. The ends were cut back, 10 bases at V and 3 bases at J, with 17 bases in the middle. This CDR3 has 14 residues.

The gene calls are TRBV19 and TRBJ1-2, with TRBD1 identical over 10 bases. CDR3 length: 14 amino acids. Looked up from germline, CDR1 is LNHDA and CDR2 is SQIVND (reference sequence). V was clipped by 6 bases and J by 3 bases; unmatched bases: 4. CDR3: CASRTGTGDYGYTF. The CDR3 DNA is TGTGCCAGTAGAACCGGGACAGGGGACTATGGCTACACCTTC.

CDR3 in amino acids: CASSQGRDTIYF. The CDR3 DNA is TGTGCCAGCAGCCAAGGACGCGACACCATATATTTT. The chain is built from TRBV7-2 and TRBJ1-3; D is unresolved. The CDR3 sequence is 12 residues long. V lost 5 bases and J 8 bases, leaving 10 bases between the germline ends. Germline CDR1 is SGHTA and CDR2 is FQGNSA.

This chain links TRBV7-2 with TRBJ2-7; D is unclear. Germline CDR1 SGHTA, CDR2 FQGNSA. With 1 base removed from V and 7 bases from J, the gap between germline ends came to 17 bases. The CDR3 length is 15 residues. CDR3 amino acids: CASSLVAGLQGEQYF. In DNA, the CDR3 is TGTGCCAGCAGCTTAGTGGCAGGTCTCCAAGGGGAGCAGTACTTC.

The chain links TRBV7-6 to TRBJ2-1; 7 bases align to TRBD1. The CDR3 is made up of 15 amino acids. The germline V gene encodes CDR1 SGHVS and CDR2 FNYEAQ. V was pared by 5 bases and J by 5 bases, with 9 bases of the junction left unmatched. The CDR3 DNA reads as TGTGCCAGCAGCCGGAGACAGGGTAGGAACAATGAGCAGTTCTTC. It is translated as CASSRRQGRNNEQFF.

V usage is TRBV5-8 and J usage is TRBJ2-5; no clear D gene. The V end lost 1 base, the J end lost 5 bases, and 9 bases lay between the germline ends. The CDR3 has 13 amino acids. Germline CDR1 and CDR2: SGHTS and YDEGEE. The DNA of the CDR3 is TGTGCCAGCAGCTTGTGGGAATCGGAGACCCAGTACTTC. Translation: CASSLWESETQYF.

This clone is a singleton in its sample. The chain combines TRBV5-6 with TRBJ1-1; 11 positions agree with TRBD1. Trimming removed 3 bases from V and 7 bases from J; junction bases left unmatched: 5. The CDR3 spans 14 residues. Germline CDR1 is SGHDT and CDR2 is YYEEEE. CDR3 sequence: CASSSRDRGFEAFF. The CDR3 nucleotides read TGTGCCAGCAGCTCCCGGGACAGGGGGTTTGAAGCTTTCTTT.

The chain uses TRBV24-1 and TRBJ2-5, with a tentative D call TRBD1 (6 bases). Per germline, CDR1 KGHDR and CDR2 SFDVKD. The CDR3 is 14 amino acids. Trimming took 7 bases from V and 0 from J, leaving 11 bases between them. CDR3 residues: CATRDSLNQETQYF. Here the CDR3 DNA reads TGTGCCACCAGGGACAGCCTCAACCAAGAGACCCAGTACTTC.

The V call is TRBV28, the J call TRBJ2-7, with D possibly called TRBD1 or TRBD2 (5 bases each). Per germline, CDR1 MDHEN and CDR2 SYDVKM. The length of the CDR3 is 13 residues. V lost 6 bases, J lost 7 bases, and 16 bases lay in between. CDR3 in DNA: TGTGCCAGCAGGGGGGTCCCCTCTAGGGAGCAGTACTTC. Its protein product is CASRGVPSREQYF.

This clone was picked up one time. The chain's CDR3 is CASRPGGQQETQYF. CDR3 nucleotides: TGTGCCAGCAGGCCCGGGGGACAACAAGAGACCCAGTACTTC. V and J are TRBV6-5 and TRBJ2-5; perhaps D is TRBD1 or TRBD2 (6 bases each). Germline lookup yields CDR1 MNHEY and CDR2 SVGAGI. The length of the CDR3 is 14 residues. V lost 6 bases, J lost 2 bases, and 13 bases lay in between.

The rearrangement joins TRBV5-1 to TRBJ1-3, with D possibly being TRBD1 (5 bases). Trimming left V 4 bases short and J 0 bases short, with 14 bases between. Germline assignment: CDR1 SGHRS and CDR2 YFSETQ. CDR3 length: 16 amino acids. The CDR3 DNA reads as TGCGCCAGCAGCGAAGGGACGCGCGGCTCTGGAAACACCATATATTTT. Amino acids: CASSEGTRGSGNTIYF.

This clone was recorded only once. V usage is TRBV11-3 and J usage is TRBJ2-2; 7 bases fit TRBD2. The CDR3 has 18 amino acids. CDR1 and CDR2 from the germline V gene are SGHNT and YENEEA. Losses at the gene ends were 4 bases for V and 5 bases for J; bases not matched to a gene: 16. In DNA form, the CDR3 reads TGTGCCAGCAGCTCAGGCAACCAAAGGACTAGTTCGACCGGGGAGCTGTTTTTT. It yields the protein CASSSGNQRTSSTGELFF.

The chain has TRBV7-3 and TRBJ2-7; D may be TRBD1 (5 bases). The germline V gene encodes CDR1 SGHTA and CDR2 FQGTGA. V lost 5 bases and J 0 bases, leaving 11 bases between the germline ends. The CDR3 consists of 14 residues. Here the CDR3 DNA reads TGTGCCAGCAGCCCCCAGGGCACCTCCTACGAGCAGTACTTC. Its translation: CASSPQGTSYEQYF.

V is TRBV6-1 and J is TRBJ2-7; D remains ambiguous. V dropped 1 base and J dropped 0 bases, with 13 bases sitting between them. The CDR3 has 16 residues. Germline V CDR1 and CDR2: MNHNS, SASEGT. The CDR3, as DNA: TGTGCCAGCAGTGAAGGTCCCACAGTCAGCTCCTACGAGCAGTACTTC. This translates into CASSEGPTVSSYEQYF.

The gene calls are TRBV18 and TRBJ1-2; the D gene is possibly TRBD1 (5 bases). The CDR3 runs to 19 residues. The germline V gene encodes CDR1 KGHSH and CDR2 LQKENI. The ends were cut back, 1 base at V and 6 bases at J, with 27 bases in the middle. CDR3 DNA: TGTGCCAGCTCACCACTTCCAACCTCGGCCGCCAGTGGGGGAAATGGCTACACCTTC. It translates to CASSPLPTSAASGGNGYTF.

J is TRBJ2-7 and V is TRBV10-3, with TRBD1 identical over 9 bases. V trimming: 6 bases; J trimming: 5 bases; junction bases outside the gene matches: 5. Germline assignment: CDR1 ENHRY and CDR2 SYGVKD. The CDR3 sequence is 13 residues long. As DNA, the CDR3 is TGTGCCATCAGGGGACAGGGAGTCAACGAGCAGTACTTC. Its protein is CAIRGQGVNEQYF.

In DNA form, the CDR3 reads TGTGCCAGCAGCGTAGCGGAGGGGGGGCCGAACACCGGGGAGCTGTTTTTT. Residues: CASSVAEGGPNTGELFF. J is TRBJ2-2 and V is TRBV9; maybe TRBD2 (7 bases). Germline CDR1 reads SGDLS; CDR2 reads YYNGEE. V was pared by 0 bases and J by 0 bases, with 12 bases between. There are 17 residues in the CDR3.

This clone was found once. The chain employs TRBV13 and TRBJ2-1; TRBD2 agrees at 8 bases. Germline V CDR1 and CDR2: PRHDT, FYEKMQ (reference sequence). The CDR3 runs to 16 residues. With 0 bases clipped from V and 3 bases from J, the junction kept 4 bases outside the gene matches. The CDR3 nucleotides are TGTGCCAGCAGCTTAGGCCCGGGAGGGGTCTACAATGAGCAGTTCTTC. Encoded protein: CASSLGPGGVYNEQFF.

This clone was detected once. The chain uses TRBV28 and TRBJ1-2; D remains ambiguous. This CDR3 region has 14 residues. Germline CDR1 is MDHEN and CDR2 is SYDVKM. V lost 6 bases to trimming and J lost 3 bases, with 14 bases between them. CDR3 DNA sequence: TGTGCCAGCAGCCCTACAGACGGCTACTATGGCTACACCTTC. This sequence encodes CASSPTDGYYGYTF.

The chain couples TRBV23-1 to TRBJ1-1, with D tentatively TRBD1 (5 bases). TRBV23-1 is an ORF, with its function uncertain. The ends were cut back, 4 bases at V and 3 bases at J, with 15 bases in the middle. The CDR3 loop spans 15 amino acids. The CDR3 nucleotides read TGCGCCAGCAGTCCCGGGACGAACGAGGACACTGAAGCTTTCTTT. Protein sequence: CASSPGTNEDTEAFF.